This T cell receptor (beta chain) was observed in a study of OX40 agonist ivuxolimab in advanced cancers. Study context: Treatment of patients was with ivuxolimab, an agonistic anti-OX40 (CD134) antibody. Those treated in dose escalation had hepatocellular carcinoma, melanoma, renal cell cancer or head and neck cancer. Age averaged around 54 years (range 23 to 79), and more than 80% were male.

On this clone itself: Its antigen is unknown.

Assay: immunoSEQ multiplex PCR; the TCRdb copy retains only in-frame clones and omits some. Here the sample spans 61,000 or so clones, roughly four fifths being singletons. Study-wide points: Some patients who did not respond also had low normalized T-cell clonal expansion.

The length of the CDR3 is 14 residues. V was pared by 1 base and J by 1 base, with 7 bases between. Germline V lookup: CDR1 SEHNR, CDR2 FQNEAQ (reference sequence). This chain joins TRBV7-9 and TRBJ1-2; D unresolved. This TCR was recovered from an adult with an advanced solid tumor such as melanoma, head and neck, liver or kidney cancer. The sample consisted of CD4+ or CD8+ T cells sorted from blood, taken in a trial of the OX40 agonist ivuxolimab. DNA of the CDR3: TGTGCCAGCAGCTTAGGCGGGGATAACTATGGCTACACCTTC. Translation gives CASSLGGDNYGYTF.